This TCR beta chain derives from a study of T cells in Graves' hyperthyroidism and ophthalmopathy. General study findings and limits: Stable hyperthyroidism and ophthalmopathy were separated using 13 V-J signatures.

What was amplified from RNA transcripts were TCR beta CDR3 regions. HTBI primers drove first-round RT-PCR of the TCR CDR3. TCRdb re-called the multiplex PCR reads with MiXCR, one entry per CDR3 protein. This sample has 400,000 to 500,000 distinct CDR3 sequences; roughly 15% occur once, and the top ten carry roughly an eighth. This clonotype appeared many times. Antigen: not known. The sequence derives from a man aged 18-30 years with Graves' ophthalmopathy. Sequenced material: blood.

CDR3 coding DNA: TGTGCCAGCAGTTACACTTGGTCCAATCAGCCCCAGCATTTT. Translated: CASSYTWSNQPQHF. The V and J genes are TRBV6-5 and TRBJ1-5; D is uncertain. Germline CDR1 is MNHEY and CDR2 is SVGAGI. The V end lost 2 bases, the J end lost 3 bases, and 8 bases lay between the germline ends. CDR3 length: 14 amino acids.